Presented here are 16 T cell receptor beta chains from one specimen sequenced in a study of cytomegalovirus exposure and HLA in healthy donors (TCRdb year 2017). Library construction relied on the immunoSEQ multiplex PCR assay. For the multiplex PCR, a mixture combining 60 forward primers for TCR Vbeta segments and 13 reverse primers for TCR Jbeta segments was used. TCRdb re-hosts the immuneACCESS table, in-frame sequences only. Its copies lack some clones; in the studies checked, an unresolved V gene accounts for under half of them, and the cause for the rest is not known. The data table for this sample lists about 200,000 clones. The ten largest clones capture 0.65% to 0.75% of the sample. Source material: PBMCs. The receptors originated from a boy younger than 18 in good health and CMV-seronegative.

The chain is built from TRBV27 and TRBJ1-6; 8 bases align to TRBD1. The CDR3 is made up of 16 amino acids. Germline V gene sequence: CDR1 MNHEY, CDR2 SMNVEV (reference sequence). Unmatched junction bases numbered 4, after V lost 4 bases and J lost 2 bases. Written as DNA, the CDR3 is TGTGCCAGCAGTTCGCCAGGGGGCACCTATAATTCACCCCTCCACTTT. This sequence encodes CASSSPGGTYNSPLHF.

The rearrangement links TRBV7-9 to TRBJ1-2, with D unresolved. The V gene's germline CDR1 is SEHNR and CDR2 FQNEAQ (reference sequence). Trimming stripped 5 bases from V and 1 base from J, with 11 bases between. The CDR3 loop spans 14 amino acids. CDR3 residues: CASSSRSGNYGYTF. The CDR3 DNA is TGTGCCAGCAGCAGCCGGAGCGGTAACTATGGCTACACCTTC.

The chain has TRBV4-1 and TRBJ1-1, with 10 bases aligning to TRBD1. V was clipped by 4 bases and J by 6 bases; unmatched bases: 11. From germline, CDR1 is MGHRA and CDR2 YSYEKL. CDR3 length equals 16 residues. The CDR3 region has the DNA TGCGCCAGCAGCCCTCCCGGGACAGGGGAATTTCCTGAAGCTTTCTTT. Amino acid sequence: CASSPPGTGEFPEAFF.

The chain carries TRBV6-6 and TRBJ2-1; 8 bases align to TRBD1. The CDR3 is made up of 15 amino acids. V gave up 6 bases and J gave up 6 bases; unmatched junction bases: 10. The V gene's germline CDR1 is MNHNY and CDR2 SVGAGI (reference sequence). CDR3 bases: TGTGCCAGCAGGCCACCAGGGGGCGGAGGCAATGAGCAGTTCTTC. Translated, it gives CASRPPGGGGNEQFF.

The chain combines TRBV5-1 with TRBJ2-1; TRBD2 aligns across 7 bases. J was trimmed by 2 bases and V by 4 bases; bases with no gene match: 9. CDR3 length equals 16 residues. Germline V gene lookup returns CDR1 SGHRS and CDR2 YFSETQ. In DNA form, the CDR3 reads TGCGCCAGCAGCAAAGGGGCGGGGGAGCCCTACAATGAGCAGTTCTTC. Translated: CASSKGAGEPYNEQFF.

The chain recombines TRBV10-3 with TRBJ2-7, with 12 bases aligning to TRBD2. CDR3 length equals 16 residues. Germline loops: CDR1 ENHRY, CDR2 SYGVKD. V shed 6 bases and J 2 bases; nucleotides not matched to a gene: 8. The CDR3 region has the DNA TGTGCCATCAGCGATAGACTAGCGGGGGACACCTACGAGCAGTACTTC. This gives the protein CAISDRLAGDTYEQYF.

This chain links TRBV6-5 with TRBJ1-3, with 9 bases identical to TRBD1. Losses at the gene ends were 0 bases for V and 2 bases for J; bases not matched to a gene: 2. This CDR3 has 16 residues. Germline V gene lookup returns CDR1 MNHEY and CDR2 SVGAGI. The CDR3 loop reads CASSYSGTGTGNTIYF. The CDR3 region has the DNA TGTGCCAGCAGTTACTCCGGGACAGGGACTGGAAACACCATATATTTT.

The chain is built from TRBV15 and TRBJ1-2; D is ambiguous. Germline lookup yields CDR1 LNHNV and CDR2 YYDKDF (reference sequence). Deletions cut 0 bases from V and 2 bases from J, with 7 bases between. The CDR3 length is 14 residues. CDR3 bases: TGTGCCACCAGCAGAGAGAGGGTCAACTATGGCTACACCTTC. Protein sequence: CATSRERVNYGYTF.

CDR3 sequence: CASRTSTEAFF. The CDR3 nucleotides are TGTGCCAGCAGGACAAGCACTGAAGCTTTCTTT. The chain joins TRBV6-5 to TRBJ1-1; no definite D call. Between the trimmed V and J ends, which lost 6 bases and 4 bases, there was a span of 6 bases. Germline V gives CDR1 MNHEY, CDR2 SVGAGI. CDR3 length equals 11 residues.

The CDR3 DNA follows: TGTGCCAGCAGTGAGGGGGCGGCTGCCAAAAACATTCAGTACTTC. This encodes CASSEGAAAKNIQYF. The chain is built from TRBV27 and TRBJ2-4, with 7 bases aligning to TRBD1. The ends lost 5 bases at V and 1 base at J; junction bases unmatched: 5. Germline loops: CDR1 MNHEY, CDR2 SMNVEV (reference sequence). This CDR3 spans 15 amino acids.

The chain links TRBV27 to TRBJ2-5, with D maybe TRBD2 (5 bases). V lost 3 bases and J lost 5, with 16 bases in between. The germline CDR1 and CDR2 sequences are MNHEY and SMNVEV (reference sequence). The CDR3 totals 15 residues. CDR3 protein: CASSLAGEGWETQYF. The CDR3 bases are TGTGCCAGCAGTTTGGCCGGGGAAGGCTGGGAGACCCAGTACTTC.

J is TRBJ2-5 and V is TRBV18; perhaps TRBD1 as D (6 bases). Germline V gene sequence: CDR1 KGHSH, CDR2 LQKENI. This CDR3 is 14 amino acids long. Trimming removed 1 base from V and 2 bases from J, with 8 bases in between. The CDR3 DNA reads as TGTGCCAGCTCACCACGAGGACAGCAAGAGACCCAGTACTTC. This gives the protein CASSPRGQQETQYF.

With regard to this clone: Different DNA sequences within this sample yield the same CDR3. The chain is built from TRBV10-3 and TRBJ1-3, with TRBD1 matching over 7 bases. The CDR3 extends over 14 amino acids. CDR1 and CDR2 (germline): ENHRY, SYGVKD. The J segment lost 4 bases and the V segment lost 6 bases, leaving 6 bases of the junction unmatched. Here the CDR3 reads CAIRQGNSGNTIYF. CDR3 coding DNA: TGTGCCATCAGACAGGGGAACTCCGGAAACACCATATATTTT.

The V call is TRBV29-1, the J call TRBJ1-2; D might be TRBD1 (5 bases). The CDR3 has 11 amino acids. CDR1 is SQVTM, CDR2 ANQGSEA, per germline. Deletions cut 2 bases from V and 8 bases from J, with 9 bases between. CDR3 region: CSVETPGGYTF. CDR3 in DNA: TGCAGCGTTGAAACCCCAGGGGGCTACACCTTC. Together with reference TRBV29-1 and TRBJ1-2, the CDR3 gives the full variable domain: SAVISQKPSRDICQRGTSLTIQCQVDSQVTMMFWYRQQPGQSLTLIATANQGSEATYESGFVIDKFPISRPNLTFSTLTVSNMSPEDSSIYLCSVETPGGYTFGSGTRLTVV.

The genes are TRBV10-2 and TRBJ2-7, with 7 bases aligning to TRBD1. Germline V gene data show CDR1 as WSHSY and CDR2 as SAAADI. J was trimmed by 5 bases and V by 2 bases; bases with no gene match: 9. This CDR3 has 15 residues. The CDR3 DNA is TGCGCCAGCAGTGAGGGCGAGGGGGCGAAGAACGAGCAGTACTTC. Its protein product is CASSEGEGAKNEQYF.

V usage is TRBV4-1 and J usage is TRBJ1-1; D is uncertain. Looked up from germline, CDR1 is MGHRA and CDR2 is YSYEKL. With 7 bases removed from V and 1 base from J, the gap between germline ends came to 16 bases. This CDR3 has 15 residues. CDR3 region: CASTRDFSANTEAFF. CDR3 sequence (DNA): TGCGCCAGCACCCGGGATTTCTCGGCGAACACTGAAGCTTTCTTT.